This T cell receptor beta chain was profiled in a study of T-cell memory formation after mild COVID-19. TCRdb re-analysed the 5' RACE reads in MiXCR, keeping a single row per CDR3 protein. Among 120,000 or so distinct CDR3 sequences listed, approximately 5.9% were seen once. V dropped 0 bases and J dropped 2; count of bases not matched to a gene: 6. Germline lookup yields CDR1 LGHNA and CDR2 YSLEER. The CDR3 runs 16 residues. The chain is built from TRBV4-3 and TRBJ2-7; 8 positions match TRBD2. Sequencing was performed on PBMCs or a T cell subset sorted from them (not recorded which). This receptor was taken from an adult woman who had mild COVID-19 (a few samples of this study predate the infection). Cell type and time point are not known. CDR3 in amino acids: CASSQDHSGNPYEQYF. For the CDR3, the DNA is TGCGCCAGCAGCCAAGACCATAGCGGGAATCCCTACGAGCAGTACTTC.